This TCR beta chain was captured in a study of beta chain features in type 1 diabetes. There are 17 residues in the CDR3. J lost 2 bases, V lost 0 bases, and 10 bases had no gene match. Germline V lookup: CDR1 GTSNPN, CDR2 SVGIG (reference sequence). Concerning this clone: The target antigen is unknown.

Overall study results and limits: Shortening that was moderate but significant affected the TCRB CDR3s of Type 1 diabetes patients in all four CD4+ subsets.

The isolated RNA, all of it, was reverse transcribed, so expressed TCRB transcripts were what got sequenced. The method was immunoSEQ multiplex PCR; TCRdb's version includes in-frame clones alone and lacks a portion of them. The table records roughly 300,000 clones, roughly an eighth of them present only once. Sequencing used naive CD4+ T cells from blood. The sequence came from a man aged 30 to 39 with type 1 diabetes. This chain connects TRBV30 to TRBJ2-5; TRBD2 matches at 9 bases. As DNA, the CDR3 is TGTGCCTGGAGTGTTCGACTAGCGGCAAATACGCAAGAGACCCAGTACTTC. Residues: CAWSVRLAANTQETQYF.